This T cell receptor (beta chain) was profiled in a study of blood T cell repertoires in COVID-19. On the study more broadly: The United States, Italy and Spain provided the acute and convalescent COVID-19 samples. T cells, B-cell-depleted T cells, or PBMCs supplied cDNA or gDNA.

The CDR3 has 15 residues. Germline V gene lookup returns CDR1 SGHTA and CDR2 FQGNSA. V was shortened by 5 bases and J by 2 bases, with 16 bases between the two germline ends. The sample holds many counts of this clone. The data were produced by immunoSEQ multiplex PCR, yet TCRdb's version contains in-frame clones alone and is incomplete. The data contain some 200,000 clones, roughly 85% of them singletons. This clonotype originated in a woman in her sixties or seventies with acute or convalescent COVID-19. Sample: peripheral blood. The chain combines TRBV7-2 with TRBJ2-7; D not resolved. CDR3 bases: TGTGCCAGCAGCCCAACCCCGGGTATGCCCTACGAGCAGTACTTC. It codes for CASSPTPGMPYEQYF.